Only one count was recorded for the clone carrying this T cell receptor (beta chain). Clones were read by immunoSEQ multiplex PCR, and TCRdb kept only the in-frame ones, dropping some. The sample records about 50,000 clones, 90% to 95% being singletons. In germline, CDR1 is LGHNA, CDR2 YNFKEQ. Trimming removed 0 bases from V and 1 base from J, with 6 bases in between. There are 14 residues in the CDR3. This record belongs to a study of cytomegalovirus exposure and HLA in healthy donors. Input material: PBMCs. The rearrangement joins TRBV4-2 to TRBJ1-1, with D uncertain. The receptor was isolated from a man aged 18 to 29 in good health and CMV-seronegative. The CDR3 region has the DNA TGTGCCAGCAGCCAAGACCTGCGGAACACTGAAGCTTTCTTT. Translation: CASSQDLRNTEAFF.